This TCR beta chain was profiled in a study of cytomegalovirus exposure and HLA in healthy donors. Donors likely had unrecorded immune exposures despite being nominally healthy when sampled. The sample holds a few counts of this clone. Its antigen remains unknown. Germline loops: CDR1 SGHRS, CDR2 YFSETQ. CDR3 length: 16 residues. The V gene end was trimmed by 4 bases and the J gene end by 5 bases; junction bases not matched to a gene: 8. Study-wide findings and caveats: Some TCR beta chains (around 180 of them) were listed as cytomegalovirus-associated. When presence/absence was analysed, sequencing depth was taken to be roughly uniform across donors. Both high specificity and high sensitivity reportedly marked the classifier's diagnosis of cytomegalovirus status.

The PCR had 60 Vbeta and 13 Jbeta primers. TCRdb keeps only in-frame clones here, not all; method: immunoSEQ multiplex PCR. The table shows tens of thousands of clones, with approximately 78% occurring only once. The source of this sequence is a woman aged 25 to 45 in good health and CMV-seronegative. This rearrangement joins TRBV5-1 to TRBJ2-7; 14 nucleotides align to TRBD2. The material sequenced was PBMCs. The DNA of the CDR3 is TGCGCCAGCAGCGCTCCCGGGACTAGCGGGAGTGACGAGCAGTACTTC. It yields the protein CASSAPGTSGSDEQYF.